The text below deals with one T cell receptor beta chain. The sample is drawn from a study of blood T cell repertoires in COVID-19. Study-level background: From the United States, Italy and Spain came samples of acute and convalescent COVID-19. The cDNA or gDNA used as material had been derived from T cells, B-cell-depleted T cells, or PBMCs.

Profiling relied on immunoSEQ multiplex PCR, and the TCRdb table lists in-frame clones only, not all of them. In the table there are about 52,000 clones, around 90% of which are singletons. Germline assignment: CDR1 LGHDT and CDR2 YNNKEL (reference sequence). Germline trimming cut 10 bases from V and 7 bases from J; bases unmatched to any gene: 16. The CDR3 length is 15 residues. This TCR came from a human donor in a cohort sampled during active COVID-19. The sequencing sample was made of peripheral blood. V usage is TRBV3-1 (or the pseudogene TRBV3-2) and J usage is TRBJ2-1; 7 bases are a match to TRBD2. The CDR3 nucleotides read TGTGCCACCGATGGAGGGGCGGGAGCGGGAAATGAGCAGTTCTTC. This codes for CATDGGAGAGNEQFF.